This paragraph reports one T cell receptor beta chain. Its antigen is unidentified. TCRdb reanalyzed the 5' RACE reads and collapses them to one entry per CDR3 protein, without DNA. The sample's table shows about 550,000 distinct CDR3 sequences. The CDR3 extends over 14 amino acids. Per germline, CDR1 DFQATT and CDR2 SNEGSKA (reference sequence). The data belong to a study of T cells expressing NK-cell markers. Whole-study results and caveats: What remained unclear was the HCMV specificity of expanded NKG2C+ T cell clones. Over 5 donors carried dominant NKG2C+ clonotypes that made up 1.0-7.0% of their CD8+ T cells.

The chain links TRBV20-1 to TRBJ2-1; the TRBD2 assignment by TCRdb is unverifiable without DNA. The source of this sequence is a man between 18 and 35 years old in good health. Material: blood T cells: a sorted CD56 or NKG2C T cell subset, CD4+ or CD8+ T cells, or bulk PBMC T cells (not recorded which). CDR3 protein: CSAPAGAEYNEQFF.